One and the same sample provided the 15 T cell receptor beta chains below, sequenced in a study of multiple sclerosis patients with progressive multifocal leukoencephalopathy. The time point is: time of PML onset. Only in-frame clones appear in the TCRdb table, and some are missing; sequencing was by immunoSEQ multiplex PCR. Of about 31,000 clones in the sample, about nine tenths were seen once. Sequences were derived from PBMCs, sampled from a patient treated with natalizumab. The receptors shown here come from a woman aged 40-49 years with progressive multifocal leukoencephalopathy.

The CDR3 region is CAWIPATNEKLFF. CDR3 coding DNA: TGTGCCTGGATACCTGCAACTAATGAAAAACTGTTTTTT. The chain carries TRBV30 and TRBJ1-4; the D is unclear. Germline-derived CDR1 and CDR2 are GTSNPN and SVGIG (reference sequence). This CDR3 contains 13 residues. Trimming removed 4 bases at V and 0 bases at J, with 6 bases between.

This rearrangement joins TRBV7-9 to TRBJ1-1; 9 nucleotides agree with TRBD1. V shed 5 bases and J 7 bases; nucleotides not matched to a gene: 8. Germline-derived CDR1 and CDR2 are SEHNR and FQNEAQ (reference sequence). The CDR3 runs to 14 residues. CDR3 loop: CASSHRDRVDEAFF. The CDR3 DNA reads TGTGCCAGCAGCCACCGGGACAGGGTAGATGAAGCTTTCTTT.

The chain uses TRBV7-2 and TRBJ1-2; tentatively, D is TRBD1 (6 bases). The CDR3 is 13 residues long. Trimming took off 5 bases at V and 3 bases at J, with 10 bases between the two ends. CDR1 SGHTA and CDR2 FQGNSA come from the germline V gene. Here the CDR3 DNA reads TGTGCCAGCAGCCCCAACAGGGACTATGGCTACACCTTC. Protein product: CASSPNRDYGYTF.

The chain joins TRBV13 to TRBJ2-3; no firm D call. Trimming left V 3 bases short and J 2 bases short, with 21 bases between. The CDR3 is 18 amino acids. The germline gives CDR1 PRHDT, CDR2 FYEKMQ (reference sequence). The CDR3 DNA follows: TGTGCCAGCAGCTTCTTATCGCTACATTCGCACTTCACAGATACGCAGTATTTT. Its protein product is CASSFLSLHSHFTDTQYF. The full variable domain, in which reference TRBV13 and TRBJ2-3 provide the parts outside the CDR3, is AAGVIQSPRHLIKEKRETATLKCYPIPRHDTVYWYQQGPGQDPQFLISFYEKMQSDKGSIPDRFSAQQFSDYHSELNMSSLELGDSALYFCASSFLSLHSHFTDTQYFGPGTRLTVL.

The chain has TRBV9 and TRBJ2-7, with D perhaps TRBD1 (5 bases). CDR3 length: 14 amino acids. V was shortened by 0 bases and J by 1 base, with 8 bases between the two germline ends. The germline gives CDR1 SGDLS, CDR2 YYNGEE. CDR3 coding DNA: TGTGCCAGCAGCGTAGGGGGCGATTCCTACGAGCAGTACTTC. This encodes CASSVGGDSYEQYF. The variable domain in full, with the rest retrieved from reference TRBV9 and TRBJ2-7, is DSGVTQTPKHLITATGQRVTLRCSPRSGDLSVYWYQQSLDQGLQFLIQYYNGEERAKGNILERFSAQQFPDLHSELNLSSLELGDSALYFCASSVGGDSYEQYFGPGTRLTVT.

This clone appeared a single time. The chain recombines TRBV27 with TRBJ1-6; the D gene is possibly TRBD1 (6 bases). The CDR3 sequence is 15 residues long. Germline V lookup: CDR1 MNHEY, CDR2 SMNVEV (reference sequence). Trimming removed 6 bases at V and 7 bases at J, with 16 bases between. CDR3 sequence reads: CASRAWAGENSPLHF. The CDR3 DNA is TGTGCCAGCAGGGCCTGGGCAGGGGAAAATTCACCCCTCCACTTT.

This chain uses TRBV6-5 with TRBJ2-2, with D perhaps TRBD2 (6 bases). The CDR3 contains 12 residues. The germline V and J ends were trimmed by 8 bases and 6 bases, with 10 bases remaining between them. Germline V lookup: CDR1 MNHEY, CDR2 SVGAGI. CDR3 DNA: TGTGCCAGCTGTTGGGGGGCCGGGGAGCTGTTTTTT. This codes for CASCWGAGELFF.

This chain connects TRBV18 to TRBJ1-6; the match to TRBD1 covers 7 bases. Germline trimming cut 0 bases from V and 3 bases from J; bases unmatched to any gene: 2. In germline, CDR1 is KGHSH, CDR2 LQKENI. This CDR3 has 16 amino acids. DNA for the CDR3: TGTGCCAGCTCACCACCCAGGGGGGACTATAATTCACCCCTCCACTTT. Its protein product is CASSPPRGDYNSPLHF.

The J gene is TRBJ2-7, the V gene TRBV6-1, with 8 bases fitting TRBD1. Germline lookup yields CDR1 MNHNS and CDR2 SASEGT. With V trimmed by 10 bases and J by 0 bases, 11 bases remained unmatched. CDR3 length equals 15 residues. The CDR3 protein is CAITDRTGSSYEQYF. CDR3 DNA sequence: TGTGCCATCACCGACCGGACAGGGAGCTCCTACGAGCAGTACTTC.

The chain uses TRBV28 and TRBJ2-2, with D tentatively TRBD2 (5 bases). Germline CDR1 and CDR2: MDHEN and SYDVKM. The CDR3 contains 14 residues. The ends were cut back, 1 base at V and 13 bases at J, with 16 bases in the middle. The CDR3 DNA follows: TGTGCCAGCAGTTTATCGGAGCGGTGGATAGCGCTGTTTTTT. Protein product: CASSLSERWIALFF.

This chain uses TRBV6-6 with TRBJ2-7; 8 nucleotides agree with TRBD1. Germline lookup yields CDR1 MNHNY and CDR2 SVGAGI (reference sequence). V lost 6 bases to trimming and J lost 2 bases; unmatched junction nucleotides: 9. The CDR3 sequence is 15 residues long. The CDR3 DNA reads as TGTGCCAGCAGCTACGCCTTGGACAGGGCCTACGAGCAGTACTTC. The encoded protein is CASSYALDRAYEQYF.

The chain joins TRBV7-8 to TRBJ2-1, with TRBD2 identical over 11 bases. The CDR3 covers 18 residues. CDR1 SGHVS and CDR2 FQNEAQ come from the germline V gene. Germline trimming cut 5 bases from V and 1 base from J; bases unmatched to any gene: 10. The CDR3 coding sequence is TGTGCCAGCAGCCCTCGCCCCGCTAGCGGGGGGTCCTACAATGAGCAGTTCTTC. Protein: CASSPRPASGGSYNEQFF.

V is TRBV4-2 and J is TRBJ2-5; TRBD2 matches at 7 bases. In germline, CDR1 is LGHNA, CDR2 YNFKEQ. Trimming took 8 bases from V and 5 from J; bases not matched to a gene: 14. The CDR3 totals 15 residues. CDR3 sequence (DNA): TGTGCCAGCTCGAAAGCCAGCGGGGAGGAGGAGACCCAGTACTTC. This gives the protein CASSKASGEEETQYF.

V and J are TRBV28 and TRBJ1-1; D may be TRBD1 (6 bases). The length of the CDR3 is 15 residues. V was cut by 1 base and J by 8 bases, with 17 bases left in between. The V gene's germline CDR1 is MDHEN and CDR2 SYDVKM. The CDR3 coding sequence is TGTGCCAGCAGTTTATCGGCGGGGGCTGGAACCGAAGCTTTCTTT. Amino acid sequence: CASSLSAGAGTEAFF.

The gene calls are TRBV6-5 and TRBJ1-1; D is uncertain. This CDR3 contains 13 residues. Trimming left V 6 bases short and J 1 base short, with 9 bases between. From germline, CDR1 is MNHEY and CDR2 SVGAGI. For the CDR3, the DNA is TGTGCCAGCAGACCCGGTAGGAACACTGAAGCTTTCTTT. As protein: CASRPGRNTEAFF.